What follows are 27 T cell receptor beta chains derived from one specimen sequenced in a study of blood T cell repertoires in COVID-19. This table comes from immunoSEQ multiplex PCR, and its TCRdb copy is limited to in-frame clones, with some not included. The profile shows 130,000 or so clones, about 88% of them singletons. The specimen was peripheral blood. Receptor source: a woman aged 80 or older with acute or convalescent COVID-19.

J is TRBJ1-1 and V is TRBV2; no definite D call. The length of the CDR3 is 12 residues. Germline V gene lookup returns CDR1 SNHLY and CDR2 FYNNEI. The V and J ends lost 6 bases and 1 base respectively, with 6 bases between them. Here the CDR3 DNA reads TGTGCCAGCAGCCAGGAGAACACTGAAGCTTTCTTT. It specifies CASSQENTEAFF.

This clone has a single count. The V gene is TRBV19, the J gene TRBJ1-5; no definite D call. This CDR3 spans 15 amino acids. Trimming shortened V by 5 bases and J by 0 bases, and 11 bases separated the two germline ends. Germline CDR1 reads LNHDA; CDR2 reads SQIVND (reference sequence). The CDR3 spells CASSVLLLSNQPQHF. The CDR3 coding sequence is TGTGCCAGTAGTGTCCTCCTCCTTAGCAATCAGCCCCAGCATTTT.

V is TRBV10-2 and J is TRBJ1-1; 8 bases map to TRBD1. Germline V gene sequence: CDR1 WSHSY, CDR2 SAAADI. CDR3 length: 17 amino acids. Trimming at V came to 1 base and at J to 0 bases, leaving 7 bases not matched to a gene. The CDR3 region is CASSEYRGTSMNTEAFF. DNA for the CDR3: TGCGCCAGCAGTGAGTACAGGGGGACTTCCATGAACACTGAAGCTTTCTTT.

The V and J genes are TRBV30 and TRBJ1-2; D is perhaps TRBD1 (5 bases). Trimming pared 3 bases from V and 4 bases from J, leaving 12 bases between. This CDR3 is built from 13 residues. CDR1 and CDR2 from the germline V gene are GTSNPN and SVGIG (reference sequence). This chain's CDR3 is CAWRDMWAYGYTF. DNA of the CDR3: TGTGCCTGGAGGGACATGTGGGCCTATGGCTACACCTTC.

The V call is TRBV6-5, the J call TRBJ1-2; 10 bases map to TRBD1. Germline V lookup: CDR1 MNHEY, CDR2 SVGAGI. Trimming cost V 0 bases and J 4 bases; bases outside gene matches: 5. The CDR3 extends over 16 amino acids. The DNA for the CDR3 is TGTGCCAGCAGTTACTCGAGGGACAGGGGAGCCTATGGCTACACCTTC. Translation: CASSYSRDRGAYGYTF.

The rearrangement uses TRBV18 and TRBJ2-7, with TRBD1 identical over 9 bases. Looked up from germline, CDR1 is KGHSH and CDR2 is LQKENI. V shed 3 bases, J shed 4 bases, and the junction held 7 bases outside the gene matches. The CDR3 loop spans 15 amino acids. CDR3 bases: TGTGCCAGCTCACCGCGGACAGGGGACCTTTACGAGCAGTACTTC. This translates into CASSPRTGDLYEQYF.

The chain uses TRBV6-5 and TRBJ1-2, with TRBD1 matching 8 bases. Unmatched junction bases numbered 1, after V lost 4 bases and J lost 3 bases. The length of the CDR3 is 13 residues. Germline V CDR1 and CDR2: MNHEY, SVGAGI. In nucleotides, the CDR3 is TGTGCCAGCAGTTTGGACAGGGACTATGGCTACACCTTC. Translated: CASSLDRDYGYTF.

The V and J genes are TRBV24-1 and TRBJ2-2, with D possibly matching TRBD2 (6 bases). CDR1 is KGHDR, CDR2 SFDVKD, per germline. The CDR3 is made up of 16 amino acids. V dropped 2 bases and J dropped 4 bases, with 13 bases sitting between them. CDR3 protein: CATSDSDYPSTGELFF. CDR3 DNA sequence: TGTGCCACCAGTGATTCGGACTATCCGAGCACCGGGGAGCTGTTTTTT.

The gene calls are TRBV2 and TRBJ1-2, with D hard to call. CDR1 is SNHLY, CDR2 FYNNEI, per germline. The CDR3 consists of 11 residues. Trimming took 7 bases from V and 5 from J, leaving 8 bases between them. In DNA, the CDR3 is TGTGCCAGCACTAGAGATTATGGCTACACCTTC. Its translation is CASTRDYGYTF.

This rearrangement joins TRBV21-1 to TRBJ1-2. TRBV21-1 is annotated as a pseudogene. This CDR3 has 11 amino acids. The CDR3 nucleotides are TGTGCCAGCAGCGAGGACTATGGCTACACCTTC. Its protein product is CASSEDYGYTF.

The genes are TRBV6-2 or TRBV6-3 and TRBJ1-1; 7 bases agree with TRBD1. Germline CDR1 MNHEY, CDR2 SVGEGT. The CDR3 consists of 19 residues. The V and J ends lost 0 bases and 0 bases, in that order; junction bases with no gene match: 13. CDR3 coding DNA: TGTGCCAGCAGTTACTCGATAGGCGCAGGGGGTAAGATGAACACTGAAGCTTTCTTT. This encodes CASSYSIGAGGKMNTEAFF.

CDR3 sequence reads: CASSLMGGTGREQYF. CDR3 coding DNA: TGTGCCAGCAGTTTAATGGGCGGGACGGGCCGCGAGCAGTACTTC. The rearrangement links TRBV27 to TRBJ2-7, with D perhaps matching TRBD2 (6 bases). Germline values: CDR1 MNHEY, CDR2 SMNVEV (reference sequence). This CDR3 region has 15 residues. Trimming pared 2 bases from V and 6 bases from J, leaving 17 bases between.

The CDR3 protein is CASSLGGDDQPQHF. CDR3 bases: TGTGCCAGCAGCTTAGGGGGCGATGATCAGCCCCAGCATTTT. V usage is TRBV11-2 and J usage is TRBJ1-5; a weak D match, TRBD1 (5 bases). The CDR3 runs to 14 residues. V shed 1 base and J shed 5 bases, with 9 bases lying between them. The germline V gene encodes CDR1 SGHAT and CDR2 FQNNGV.

V is TRBV4-1 and J is TRBJ1-5, with 8 bases matching TRBD1. This CDR3 has 17 residues. V gave up 0 bases and J gave up 4 bases; unmatched junction bases: 8. Per the germline V gene, CDR1 is MGHRA and CDR2 is YSYEKL. The CDR3 protein is CASSQDPGQVINQPQHF. CDR3 nucleotide sequence: TGCGCCAGCAGCCAAGATCCGGGACAGGTGATAAATCAGCCCCAGCATTTT.

V usage is TRBV12-5 and J usage is TRBJ1-3; 7 nucleotides align to TRBD1. V lost 3 bases, J lost 2 bases, and 13 bases stayed unmatched. The CDR3 extends over 18 amino acids. Germline loops: CDR1 LGHNT, CDR2 FRNRAP. The CDR3 DNA follows: TGTGCTAGTGGTTTCGGGGGAAGGGGGCGGCGAACTGGAAACACCATATATTTT. It codes for CASGFGGRGRRTGNTIYF.

The V call is TRBV7-2, the J call TRBJ2-2; 7 positions match TRBD1. This CDR3 is built from 15 residues. V lost 5 bases to trimming and J lost 1 base; unmatched junction nucleotides: 4. Germline assignment: CDR1 SGHTA and CDR2 FQGNSA. The CDR3 bases are TGTGCCAGCAGCCCGGGACAGTTGAACACCGGGGAGCTGTTTTTT. This gives the protein CASSPGQLNTGELFF. The full variable domain, completed using reference TRBV7-2 and TRBJ2-2, is GAGVSQSPSNKVTEKGKDVELRCDPISGHTALYWYRQSLGQGLEFLIYFQGNSAPDKSGLPSDRFSAERTGGSVSTLTIQRTQQEDSAVYLCASSPGQLNTGELFFGEGSRLTVL.

V usage is TRBV2 and J usage is TRBJ1-1; unclear D gene. Deletions cut 4 bases from V and 6 bases from J, with 6 bases between. CDR3 size: 11 residues. Germline-derived CDR1 and CDR2 are SNHLY and FYNNEI. The CDR3 here is CASSVLAEAFF. In nucleotides, the CDR3 is TGTGCCAGCAGTGTTCTCGCTGAAGCTTTCTTT. Together with reference TRBV2 and TRBJ1-1, the CDR3 gives the full variable domain: EPEVTQTPSHQVTQMGQEVILRCVPISNHLYFYWYRQILGQKVEFLVSFYNNEISEKSEIFDDQFSVERPDGSNFTLKIRSTKLEDSAMYFCASSVLAEAFFGQGTRLTVV.

This clone was recorded a few times. V and J are TRBV5-1 and TRBJ1-3; the D gene is possibly TRBD1 (5 bases). Trimming shortened V by 5 bases and J by 2 bases, and 14 bases separated the two germline ends. CDR3 length: 15 amino acids. In germline, CDR1 is SGHRS, CDR2 YFSETQ. CDR3 DNA sequence: TGCGCCAGCAGTTCCTTAGGGGTAGCTGGAAACACCATATATTTT. It specifies CASSSLGVAGNTIYF.

The CDR3 is CASSLGLTGGPSYGYTF. In DNA, the CDR3 is TGCGCCAGCAGCTTGGGACTAACAGGGGGACCCTCCTATGGCTACACCTTC. This chain connects TRBV5-1 to TRBJ1-2, with 8 nucleotides matching TRBD1. CDR1 is SGHRS and CDR2 is YFSETQ in the germline V gene. The V and J ends lost 0 bases and 4 bases, in that order; junction bases with no gene match: 11. The CDR3 covers 17 residues.

The V call is TRBV6-1, the J call TRBJ2-2, with TRBD2 identical over 15 bases. With 4 bases clipped from V and 4 bases from J, the junction kept 10 bases outside the gene matches. This CDR3 is built from 19 residues. Germline V gives CDR1 MNHNS, CDR2 SASEGT. CDR3 loop: CASSGPGLAGGPSTGELFF. The CDR3 DNA is TGTGCCAGCAGTGGACCTGGACTAGCGGGGGGGCCGAGCACCGGGGAGCTGTTTTTT.

The chain has TRBV7-2 and TRBJ2-5, with 8 nucleotides matching TRBD2. The CDR3 runs to 12 residues. The V gene end was trimmed by 7 bases and the J gene end by 7 bases; junction bases not matched to a gene: 5. CDR1 is SGHTA and CDR2 is FQGNSA in the germline V gene. CDR3 coding DNA: TGTGCCAGCACTAGCGGGCGGGGGACCCAGTACTTC. Its translation is CASTSGRGTQYF.

V and J are TRBV6-4 and TRBJ2-3, with D possibly TRBD2 on 5 matching bases. Germline CDR1 MRHNA, CDR2 SNTAGT. The CDR3 length is 17 residues. Between the trimmed V and J ends, which lost 2 bases and 0 bases, there was a span of 15 bases. The CDR3 sequence: CASSDPRWETSTDTQYF. CDR3 DNA sequence: TGTGCCAGCAGTGACCCGAGGTGGGAGACAAGCACAGATACGCAGTATTTT.

On this clone: One end of the junction is discordant with germline, which a read error may explain. This chain uses TRBV11-2 with TRBJ2-3, with 10 bases identical to TRBD2. From germline, CDR1 is SGHAT and CDR2 FQNNGV. CDR3 length: 15 residues. CDR3 DNA: TGTGCCAGCACCTTAGCGGGGGGACCAGTGGATACGCAGTATTTT. Amino acids: CASTLAGGPVDTQYF.

The V and J genes are TRBV11-2 and TRBJ2-7, with TRBD1 matching 8 bases. Looked up from germline, CDR1 is SGHAT and CDR2 is FQNNGV. V shed 1 base and J 3 bases; nucleotides not matched to a gene: 8. CDR3 length: 16 residues. The CDR3: CASSLGFGQGNYEQYF. Here the CDR3 DNA reads TGTGCCAGCAGCTTAGGCTTCGGACAGGGAAACTACGAGCAGTACTTC.

This rearrangement joins TRBV5-1 to TRBJ2-1; the match to TRBD2 covers 10 bases. The CDR3 length is 17 residues. The trim removed 4 bases at V and 7 bases at J, leaving 14 bases unmatched. The germline gives CDR1 SGHRS, CDR2 YFSETQ. The CDR3 reads CASSIINLSGGSNEQFF. The CDR3 DNA sequence: TGCGCCAGCAGCATAATTAACCTTAGCGGGGGGTCGAATGAGCAGTTCTTC.

The rearrangement links TRBV11-2 to TRBJ2-1; TRBD2 matches 7 bases. Germline V gene data show CDR1 as SGHAT and CDR2 as FQNNGV. V lost 3 bases to trimming and J lost 9 bases; unmatched junction nucleotides: 2. This CDR3 comprises 12 residues. CDR3 in amino acids: CASSLPSGEQFF. CDR3 nucleotide sequence: TGTGCCAGCAGCTTGCCTAGCGGTGAGCAGTTCTTC.

As for this clone: This CDR3 is also generated by other DNA sequences in the sample. This chain joins TRBV5-1 and TRBJ1-1, with TRBD1 matching 8 bases. The germline V gene encodes CDR1 SGHRS and CDR2 YFSETQ. CDR3 length equals 15 residues. V shed 1 base and J 1 base; nucleotides not matched to a gene: 3. The CDR3 is CASSLSGTGNTEAFF. The CDR3 coding sequence is TGCGCCAGCAGCTTGTCCGGGACAGGGAACACTGAAGCTTTCTTT.